This T cell receptor beta chain comes out of a study of CD8 T cells in ankylosing spondylitis. This CDR3 comprises 13 residues. Trimming pared 2 bases from V and 2 bases from J, leaving 7 bases between. The germline CDR1 and CDR2 sequences are MNHEY and SVGAGI. There are many counts of this clonotype. Antigen: not known. Regarding the study as a whole: The study looked at matched synovial fluid samples from ankylosing spondylitis patients. Disease-linked clones were reported to be significantly enriched there. A subset of motif variants has previously been described in the synovial fluid and blood of reactive arthritis.

Molecular-barcoded quantitative 5'-RACE produced these TCR beta libraries. TCRdb recomputed calls from the 5' RACE reads with MiXCR, one row per CDR3 protein. The sample shows some 220,000 distinct CDR3 sequences, 8% to 9% of them seen only once. The source of this sequence is a female donor with ankylosing spondylitis or in good health (not recorded which). The chain links TRBV6-5 to TRBJ2-7; no firm D call. Sample: blood, either unsorted or a sorted T cell fraction (not recorded which). The DNA for the CDR3 is TGTGCCAGCAGTTACGCGCTCGCCTACGAGCAGTACTTC. It yields the protein CASSYALAYEQYF.